Sequencing of this TCR beta chain was carried out in a study of long-term antiretroviral therapy in people with HIV (dated by TCRdb to between 2021 and 2024). For the study in its entirety: The earliest samples were collected approximately a decade before the 2015 WHO recommendation for immediate ART, a period when ART was typically delayed until CD4 counts fell. A retrospective serial study tested whether ART initiation and durable HIV suppression were associated with changes in peripheral blood TRB repertoire composition and diversity. The cohort contributed about 200 cryopreserved PBMC samples from around 30 adults with confirmed HIV infection, collected serially over a mean of about six years (range 1-12). Of the roughly 27 participants with HIV, 10 to 11 were female. Test extractions of a monoclonal T-cell line alongside about 30 polyclonal samples showed no cross-contamination during QIAcube processing.

To be included, a participant needed at least one PBMC sample from before ART initiation plus at least two post-ART samples. Every participant with HIV received treatment in the United States of America. Before DNA extraction, cryopreserved samples of about 0.95-11 million PBMC were thawed and washed. At the time of the earliest PBMC sample for each participant with HIV, ages ranged from about 23 to 60 years. Per participant, PBMC samples came from 1-4 timepoints prior to ART initiation and 2-8 timepoints following ART initiation, for a median of 7 samples. For every participant, serial HIV viral load, CD4+ T-cell count, ART history and demographic data were obtained. A Qiagen kit on a QIAcube was used to extract genomic DNA from unsorted PBMC, with samples processed in batches of 12. The immunoSEQ hsTCRB v3.0 assay was used at survey level resolution to sequence the TRB variable region. The targeted TRB sequencing depth was roughly 40,000-55,000 T-cell genomes per sample. An Illumina MiSeq with a v3 150-cycle kit was used to sequence the pooled TRB libraries. The authors' analysis ran thus. Repertoire analysis was run in R within a reproducible Nextflow workflow that covered QC, data transformation and analysis. Custom analyses were implemented in LymphoSeq2, an R package for AIRR-Seq data exploration. A few samples yielding fewer than 5000 total TRB sequences were excluded, leaving 188 analyzed HIV repertoires. Among the 180 to 200 retained HIV repertoires, 59 were collected before ART initiation and approximately 130 were collected after ART initiation. Repertoires were downsampled to 5000 TRB nucleotide sequences, with summary statistics averaged over 100 downsampling iterations. Only TRB sequences with CDR3 regions of at least seven amino acids were retained for analysis. Diversity was assessed using a clonality score derived from Shannon entropy and using the Gini coefficient. Repertoire networks linked the top 5000 CDR3 amino acid sequences whenever two sequences differed by an edit distance of one. For TRB CDR3 amino acid sequences, antigen specificity groups and MHC restriction were predicted with GLIPH2. CDR3 amino acid sequences were matched against VDJdb and McPAS-TCR to flag known CMV, EBV, HIV or tissue antigen associations. Pre-ART, post-ART and control groups were compared with Wilcoxon signed-rank tests and Holm-Bonferroni correction. TCRdb mirrors the immuneACCESS table, restricted to in-frame sequences. Some clones are absent from its copies; in checked studies, under half trace to an unresolved V gene, and the reason for the others is unknown. V, J and clone size are taken as reported in that table, and D and trimming were inferred from the DNA itself. Counted in this sample were 15,000 to 20,000 clones; approximately 78% of them appeared once. The leading ten clones occupy roughly 8% of the sample.

The CDR3 contains 13 residues, cysteine and phenylalanine counted. Only CDR3 DNA remains: 39 bases, in frame from the first base. Per the germline V gene, MNHEY is the CDR1 and SVGAGI is the CDR2. Relative to germline, V is 5 bases shorter and J is 9 bases shorter, with 14 bases between their ends. Results and caveats for the whole study, not just this receptor: Because cell numbers in pre-ART samples were limited, unsorted PBMC were profiled instead of sorted CD4+ and CD8+ T cells. Since PBMC availability was limited, sequencing covered only the TCR beta chain, with no alpha chain pairing. The repertoire was dominated across all time points by expanded TRB clones identified before ART initiation, although this dominance was seen to fluctuate and to decrease in many PLHIV after ART. A significant increase in TRB diversity was found to be associated with ART initiation, although TRB diversity was observed to remain significantly below that of transplant donor controls even after long-term ART. The samples span the years 2004 to 2017, and the ART regimens used may be less effective than current regimens. CDR3 length ranges in HIV repertoires were narrower than in controls, and network structure suggested an antigen-experienced repertoire with only a slight naive shift after ART. Inferences about post-ART repertoire changes are limited because no data were available on ART adherence, viral resistance or therapy changes.

Points on this clone: No antigen is known for it. Per-base qualities were not stored, and no clone one base away is much larger.

The sequence was obtained from a woman aged 40 to 50 with HIV. The sequencing used unsorted PBMCs, collected at the start of antiretroviral therapy, before treatment. This sequence uses TRBV6-5 and TRBJ1-5, with no reliable assignment of the D segment. The CDR3 region has the sequence CASSPGPEGPQHF. At the DNA level, the sequence is TGTGCCAGCAGTCCTGGCCCGGAGGGGCCCCAGCATTTT.